This TCR beta chain stems from a study of blood T cell repertoires in COVID-19 (dated by TCRdb to the early 2020s). Regarding the research as a whole: The collaborator samples originated in the United States, Italy and Spain and spanned the acute and convalescent phases of COVID-19. The material from the prospective study consisted of cDNA or gDNA derived from T cells, B-cell-depleted T cells, or PBMCs. The repertoires were released in a freely available public database meant as a resource for research on the immune response to SARS-CoV-2. Where available, HLA class I and class II types were taken from metadata supplied by the sample provider and were not determined by assay-based typing. Subjects who had been exposed to COVID-19, were actively infected with it, or had recovered from it provided the deeply sampled blood TCRbeta repertoires that made up the dataset. The samples were drawn from two sources: the first 160 participants of the ongoing ImmuneRACE study, and some 1,300 subjects contributed by 6 global collaborators. The sample metadata nearly always contained a de-identified subject ID, COVID-19 status, age in years and sex.

What the work shows at the level of the full study, not this receptor alone: The quantity of clinical and demographic metadata differed by source and by participant and was supplied without curation.

TCRbeta CDR3 regions were amplified from genomic DNA by means of the immunoSEQ Assay, a bias-controlled multiplex PCR. The study's processing was this. The number of nucleated cells in each sample was estimated by amplification of reference gene primers within the assay. To quantify the absolute abundance of each unique TCRbeta CDR3 rearrangement, sequence reads were collapsed and filtered. Productive Simpson clonality was computed per sample as the square root of Simpson's diversity index over productive rearrangements. TCRdb obtained this table from immuneACCESS and retained in-frame rearrangements with V and J assigned. These tables miss some clones; where compared with another copy, unresolved V genes account for less than half of the shortfall, and the remainder is unexplained. D and trimming come from the DNA, and the V and J calls and clone size come from that table. Across this sample there are about 370,000 clones, with approximately 88% seen only once. 2.5% to 3.5% of the sample is in the top ten clones.

In Seattle, one collaborating source enrolled patients while the infection was active and tracked those patients longitudinally over the course of disease. Each collaborating institution followed its own protocols to collect whole blood in K2EDTA tubes. For TCRbeta analysis, collaborator samples were shipped as frozen whole blood, as isolated PBMCs, or as DNA extracted from either sample type. The germline V gene gives CDR1 as MDHEN and CDR2 as SYDVKM. Trimming leaves V shorter by 7 bases and J shorter by 1 base, with the junction holding 3 bases beyond the gene matches. From its cysteine to its phenylalanine, the CDR3 spans 13 amino acids. Only CDR3 DNA remains: 39 bases, in frame from the first base. About this clone: What antigen it recognizes has not been identified. No base quality information exists; no much larger clone differs at one position.

This TCR came from a woman aged 25 to 39 with COVID-19, enrolled during active disease. In this chain, TRBV28 is recombined with TRBJ1-1, and TRBD1 matches 7 of the central bases. Sequences were obtained from peripheral blood. The sequenced DNA is TGTGCCAGCACCGGGACAGCGAACACTGAAGCTTTCTTT. Its coded protein is CASTGTANTEAFF.